A selection of T cell receptor beta chains follows, all from one sample in a study of shared clonotypes between healthy human individuals. Here immunoSEQ multiplex PCR was the method, and the copy in TCRdb shows in-frame clones only, minus some. The sample includes about 1.9 million clones, roughly 95% of them seen just once. Sequenced sample: naive CD8+ T cells from PBMCs. The receptor source for this set is a man aged 18 to 30 in good health. Some clones in this sample may be carry-over from other donors' samples. CDR3s leave out the opening cysteine and the closing phenylalanine or tryptophan. Clone size appears in some rows only: once, few, many, or a class for an expanded clone.

cdr3_aa | j_call | clone_size | v_call
ASSMGRSNTEAF | TRBJ1-1 | . | TRBV19
ASSQDAPSPWRTETQY | TRBJ2-5 | . | TRBV14
ASSVSSGRIAKNIQY | TRBJ2-4 | . | TRBV9
ASSVETSGRANTGELF | TRBJ2-2 | . | TRBV9
ASCCAGGNGEQY | TRBJ2-7 | . | TRBV18
ASSLNGGEANYGYT | TRBJ1-2 | . | TRBV7-8
AISEPRQGAYEQY | TRBJ2-7 | . | TRBV10-3
ASLGTSGGNEQF | TRBJ2-1 | . | TRBV27
ASSIEAGSAYEQY | TRBJ2-7 | once | TRBV19
ASSPGSNQPQH | TRBJ1-5 | . | TRBV5-4
ASSLWIAQISYNEQF | TRBJ2-1 | . | TRBV7-9
ASSLKLAGVTDTQY | TRBJ2-3 | once | TRBV7-8
ASSIRDLGYEQY | TRBJ2-7 | . | TRBV19
SAPTGAVRLDEQF | TRBJ2-1 | . | TRBV29-1
AWSVRGVSNQPQH | TRBJ1-5 | few | TRBV30
ASRGLAEYTSGANVLT | TRBJ2-6 | . | TRBV27
ASSFSPGTGELF | TRBJ2-2 | . | TRBV5-6
ASRERTNYGYT | TRBJ1-2 | . | TRBV19
ASSHRDKNQPQH | TRBJ1-5 | . | TRBV5-6
ASSKGLAYEQY | TRBJ2-7 | . | TRBV21-1